This is a list of T cell receptor beta chains from one sample in a study of T cell clones after liver transplantation. Repertoires were generated with immunoSEQ multiplex PCR, while TCRdb's copy carries only in-frame clones and drops some. This table holds about 75,000 clones, 84% found once. The material sequenced was CD4+ T cells from blood, taken around 50 months after liver transplant. The receptors were sampled from a human patient who received a liver transplant. T cells may partly derive from the graft donor. CDR3s leave out the opening cysteine and the closing phenylalanine or tryptophan. Size values are once, few and many counts, or a class for expanded clones, and some rows have none.

TRBV6-6	.	TRBJ1-5	ASSPSTAINQPQH
TRBV15	.	TRBJ1-2	ATKPPGQGNYGYT
TRBV5-4	.	TRBJ2-2	ASSLQGANTGELF
TRBV5-6	.	TRBJ2-3	ASSFNGGPADTQY
TRBV7-8	.	TRBJ2-2	ASSLVRVTGELF
TRBV7-9	.	TRBJ2-3	ASSLAGHTDTQY
TRBV5-4	.	TRBJ1-1	ASSSKNTEAF
TRBV6-1	once	TRBJ1-2	ASSEAVPNAGYGYT
TRBV7-2	.	TRBJ2-3	ASSSPPGLAGLRDTQY
TRBV5-5	few	TRBJ2-7	ASSPTSGGSSYEQY
TRBV4-1	.	TRBJ2-5	ASSQGSEGPVTQY
TRBV7-9	.	TRBJ1-3	ATLTGGGVSSGNTIY
TRBV5-1	.	TRBJ2-3	ASSLAGETDTQY
TRBV6-5	few	TRBJ1-5	ASSSYRDGYQPQH
TRBV7-2	.	TRBJ2-2	ASSLVQGARAGELF
TRBV7-2	few	TRBJ2-5	ASSLAYAQY
TRBV28	.	TRBJ1-4	ASSFPDGGSRGEKLF
TRBV7-3	.	TRBJ2-5	ASSKTGTAKETQY
TRBV6-1	.	TRBJ1-1	ASSGLQGRTEAF
TRBV14	.	TRBJ1-2	ASSQHPYGDYGYT
TRBV7-9	.	TRBJ1-2	ASSPRQGAVGYT
TRBV27	.	TRBJ2-1	ASSLHRASYNEQF
TRBV5-1	.	TRBJ2-3	ASSLLGGGAVDTQY
TRBV7-2	.	TRBJ2-7	ASSFLVGAYEQY
TRBV7-2	.	TRBJ1-5	ASSHRDSVRPQH
TRBV7-2	.	TRBJ2-2	ASSPRTGDTGELF
TRBV27	.	TRBJ1-6	ASSSDTRTGYNSPLH
TRBV15	.	TRBJ2-5	ATSRDLGGVGETQY
TRBV9	few	TRBJ2-3	ASSVEAGGNTDTQY
TRBV15	.	TRBJ2-7	ATSRGLAGEGYEQY
TRBV6-5	.	TRBJ2-7	ASSYEQGSYEQY
TRBV4-3	.	TRBJ2-5	ASSQEGGGQETQY
TRBV5-1	.	TRBJ2-3	ASSLKPDPRSSTDTQY
TRBV9	.	TRBJ1-1	ASSQGGAVDTEAF
TRBV4-2	.	TRBJ1-5	ASSQGDTQGNQPQH
TRBV11-2	.	TRBJ2-3	ASSLPDRGQQY
TRBV10-3	once	TRBJ2-7	ATQGAGYEQY
TRBV11-2	.	TRBJ2-1	ASSSTGTSVFEQF
TRBV28	.	TRBJ1-1	ASRGAGAPEAF
TRBV7-2	few	TRBJ2-1	ASSSQAGGPPYNEQF
TRBV4-2	.	TRBJ1-2	ASSLQGPYGYT
TRBV7-9	.	TRBJ1-1	ASSSTDRVRAF
TRBV7-2	.	TRBJ1-3	ASSPDGAFSGNTIY
TRBV7-9	few	TRBJ2-3	ASSPLRREGEDTQY
TRBV18	.	TRBJ2-4	ASSPDQIQY
TRBV7-2	.	TRBJ1-5	ASSLGGTGRRTNQPQH
TRBV18	.	TRBJ2-1	ASSMRESEQF
TRBV5-1	.	TRBJ2-1	ASSLERGYGYNEQF
TRBV5-1	once	TRBJ2-5	ASSAGTGGETQY
TRBV7-7	.	TRBJ1-1	ASSSGENTEAF